This T cell receptor beta chain was recovered during a study of OX40 agonist ivuxolimab in advanced cancers. Study summary: Melanoma, hepatocellular carcinoma, head and neck or renal cell cancer occurred in dose-escalation patients.

Using immunoSEQ multiplex PCR, the repertoire was profiled, and TCRdb retains in-frame clones only, with some absent. The table has under 75,000 clones, about 86% seen once; the top ten hold 0.65% to 0.9%. Study observations and caveats: In the expanded peripheral T cells, antigen specificity was never determined.

As for this clone: The target antigen is unknown.

V dropped 2 bases and J dropped 1 base, with 8 bases sitting between them. The CDR3 extends over 14 amino acids. CDR1 is KGHSH and CDR2 is LQKENI in the germline V gene. Specimen: CD4+ or CD8+ T cells sorted from blood, collected in a trial of the OX40 agonist ivuxolimab. This sequence joins TRBV18 and TRBJ1-1; no firm D call. The sequence derives from an adult with an advanced solid tumor such as melanoma, head and neck, liver or kidney cancer. CDR3 amino acids: CASSPSGRNTEAFF. CDR3 bases: TGTGCCAGCTCACCATCGGGGAGGAACACTGAAGCTTTCTTT.